These T cell receptor beta chains were read from a single sample in a study of CD8+CD57+ T cells in acquired aplastic anemia. Via MiXCR, TCRdb re-called the reads, giving one row per CDR3 protein. The sample contains approximately 190,000 distinct CDR3 sequences, nearly 50% of which appear only once. Input material: sorted CD4+, CD8+, or CD8+CD57+ T cells (not recorded which) from PBMCs. The receptors come from a human donor with aplastic anemia. Each CDR3 is given with its conserved first and last residue. D genes are given only for firm matches. Rows give clone size only sometimes, using once, few, many, or a class for an expanded clone.

>TRBV11-2|many|.|TRBJ2-1
TGTGCCAGCAGCTTAGATGGGAGCCTGTATGTTGAGCAGTTCTTC
CASSLDGSLYVEQFF
>TRBV7-4|.|.|TRBJ1-6
TGTGCCAGCAGCTTAGAGGTCGGCGACAATTCACCCCTCCACTTT
CASSLEVGDNSPLHF
>TRBV18|.|TRBD1|TRBJ1-3
TGTGCCAGCTCACCACCGGGACAGGTGGGGAACACCATATATTTT
CASSPPGQVGNTIYF
>TRBV7-9|many|TRBD1|TRBJ2-7
TGTGCCAGCAGCTCGAAATGGGACAGCCTCTCCTACGAGCAGTACTTC
CASSSKWDSLSYEQYF
>TRBV2|once|TRBD1|TRBJ2-5
TGTGCCAGCAGTGGGGGGACAGGGGCCGAGACCCAGTACTTC
CASSGGTGAETQYF
>TRBV2|.|TRBD2|TRBJ2-7
TGTGCCAGCAGATGGACTAGCGGGAAAGGTGAGCAGTACTTC
CASRWTSGKGEQYF
>TRBV2|.|.|TRBJ2-2
TGTGCCAGCAGTGTCCAGGGAACGAAGAACACCGGGGAGCTGTTTTTT
CASSVQGTKNTGELFF
>TRBV4-1|.|.|TRBJ1-3
TGCGCCAGCAGCCAGAATCCGGGCCCAATCTCTGGAAACACCATATATTTT
CASSQNPGPISGNTIYF
>TRBV4-1|.|.|TRBJ2-5
TGCGCCAGCAGCCCTGAGGGCAGGGGTCAAGAGACCCAGTACTTC
CASSPEGRGQETQYF
>TRBV10-1|.|.|TRBJ2-3
TGCGCCAGCAGTGGGACTCACCCAAGTACGCAGTGTTTT
CASSGTHPSTQCF
>TRBV11-2|few|.|TRBJ2-1
TGTGCCAGCAGCTCTCCTACCCGGGTAGCAGGGGAGCAGTTCTTC
CASSSPTRVAGEQFF
>TRBV4-1|.|.|TRBJ2-1
TGCGCCAGCAGCCAAGATATTGGGCTAGTCGCGAATGAGCAGTTCTTC
CASSQDIGLVANEQFF
>TRBV19|.|TRBD2|TRBJ2-7
TGTGCCAGTAGTATAGGGGGCGGGAGCACCTACGAGCAGTACTTC
CASSIGGGSTYEQYF
>TRBV15|few|TRBD1|TRBJ1-4
TGTGCCACCAGCAGAGGGCAGGGGGCAACTAATGAAAAACTGTTTTTT
CATSRGQGATNEKLFF
>TRBV2|many|TRBD1|TRBJ1-5
TGTGCCAGCAGCAAGGGACAGGGGGTGCCCCTTTCGCCCCAGCATTTT
CASSKGQGVPLSPQHF
>TRBV28|many|.|TRBJ1-6
TGTGCCAGCAGTCCCCAGGCGGACTCACCCCTCCACTTT
CASSPQADSPLHF
>TRBV2|many|.|TRBJ2-5
TGTGCCAGCGCCCGGAGGGGGGGTGAGACCCAGTACTTC
CASARRGGETQYF
>TRBV12-3/TRBV12-4|many|TRBD2|TRBJ2-5
TGTGCCAGCAGTCCCGGAATGGGGGGGGTCGGAGAGACCCAGTACTTC
CASSPGMGGVGETQYF
>TRBV7-2|many|TRBD2|TRBJ2-1
TGTGCCAGCAGAAGGAGGGTAGCGGGGGGGTATGAGCAGTTCTTC
CASRRRVAGGYEQFF
>TRBV20-1|many|.|TRBJ2-1
TGCAGTGCTAGCGGGTGGGTCGGCTCCTACAATGAGCAGTTCTTC
CSASGWVGSYNEQFF
>TRBV24-1|.|TRBD1|TRBJ2-5
TGTGCCACCAGCCACCAGAACAGGGGCCAAGAGACCCAGTACTTC
CATSHQNRGQETQYF
>TRBV19|many|.|TRBJ2-2
TGTGCCAGTAGTATTTCCCGACTTAACACCGGGGAGCTGTTTTTT
CASSISRLNTGELFF
>TRBV9|once|TRBD2|TRBJ2-2
TGTGCCCGCAGCGTATTAGCGGGACTCCCCACCGGGGAGCTGTTTTTT
CARSVLAGLPTGELFF
>TRBV7-2|.|.|TRBJ1-1
TGTGCCAGCAGCTTAGAGTGGGGGAACACTGAAGCTTTCTTT
CASSLEWGNTEAFF
>TRBV24-1|many|.|TRBJ1-2
TGTGCCACCAGTAGGACAGCTAACTATGGCTACACCTTC
CATSRTANYGYTF
>TRBV9|many|.|TRBJ1-1
TGTGCCAGCAGCGCCTCCGGGGGGAACACTGAAGCTTTCTTT
CASSASGGNTEAFF
>TRBV20-1|.|TRBD1|TRBJ1-2
TGCAGTGCTAGCGGACAGGGGTATGGCTACACCTTC
CSASGQGYGYTF
>TRBV29-1|few|TRBD2|TRBJ2-5
TGCAGCGTTGACCCACTAGCGGGGCAAGAGACCCAGTACTTC
CSVDPLAGQETQYF
>TRBV2|.|TRBD2|TRBJ2-2
TGTGCCAGCATGATTTTACTAGCGGGTACCGGGGAGCTGTTTTTT
CASMILLAGTGELFF
>TRBV24-1|.|TRBD2|TRBJ2-1
TGTGCCACCAGTGCTGGTAGCGGGAGCAATGAGCAGTTCTTC
CATSAGSGSNEQFF
>TRBV11-3|.|TRBD1|TRBJ1-3
TGTGCCAGCAGCTTAGTCCCAGGGGGCGAAAACACCATATATTTT
CASSLVPGGENTIYF
>TRBV3-1|.|TRBD1|TRBJ2-6
TGTGCCAGCAACCCGACAGGGGGAAGCTCTGGGGCCAACGTCCTGACTTTC
CASNPTGGSSGANVLTF
>TRBV29-1|many|TRBD1|TRBJ1-4
TGCAGCGTTGAGGGGACAGGACAGGAAAAACTGTTTTTT
CSVEGTGQEKLFF
>TRBV7-9|.|.|TRBJ2-7
TGTGCCAGCAGCCAATTGACGGGCTCGTACGAGCAGTACTTC
CASSQLTGSYEQYF
>TRBV29-1|.|TRBD1|TRBJ1-2
TGCAGCGTTGATTCGACAGGGAACTATGGCTACACCTTC
CSVDSTGNYGYTF
>TRBV7-8|many|TRBD1|TRBJ1-2
TGTGCCAGCAGCTTTATAGAGGGGGCGAACTATGGCTACACCTTC
CASSFIEGANYGYTF
>TRBV6-1|many|.|TRBJ1-4
TGTGCCAGCAGGACGAGTCGAATAGGTGAAAAACTGTTTTTT
CASRTSRIGEKLFF
>TRBV6-1|few|.|TRBJ2-3
TGTGCCAGCAGTGTTCGGGGGGCCGTTCCGACAGATACGCAGTATTTT
CASSVRGAVPTDTQYF
>TRBV27|.|.|TRBJ1-2
TGTGCCAGCAGTTTAGGTCATACAGGGAGTCCCGGCTACACCTTC
CASSLGHTGSPGYTF
>TRBV6-1|many|TRBD2|TRBJ2-7
TGTGCCAGCAGTCCTCTTGGGTCTAGCGGTACCTACGAGCAGTACTTC
CASSPLGSSGTYEQYF
>TRBV24-1|few|TRBD1|TRBJ2-1
TGTGCCACCAGTGACCATAGGACAGGGGGGAATGAGCAGTTCTTC
CATSDHRTGGNEQFF
>TRBV24-1|few|.|TRBJ2-1
TGTGCCACCAGTGATCCGGGGACGGCCTTCAATGAGCAGTTCTTC
CATSDPGTAFNEQFF
>TRBV5-1|many|.|TRBJ1-6
TGCGCCAGCAGCTCGACACCGGTGAGCTCCTATAATTCACCCCTCCACTTT
CASSSTPVSSYNSPLHF